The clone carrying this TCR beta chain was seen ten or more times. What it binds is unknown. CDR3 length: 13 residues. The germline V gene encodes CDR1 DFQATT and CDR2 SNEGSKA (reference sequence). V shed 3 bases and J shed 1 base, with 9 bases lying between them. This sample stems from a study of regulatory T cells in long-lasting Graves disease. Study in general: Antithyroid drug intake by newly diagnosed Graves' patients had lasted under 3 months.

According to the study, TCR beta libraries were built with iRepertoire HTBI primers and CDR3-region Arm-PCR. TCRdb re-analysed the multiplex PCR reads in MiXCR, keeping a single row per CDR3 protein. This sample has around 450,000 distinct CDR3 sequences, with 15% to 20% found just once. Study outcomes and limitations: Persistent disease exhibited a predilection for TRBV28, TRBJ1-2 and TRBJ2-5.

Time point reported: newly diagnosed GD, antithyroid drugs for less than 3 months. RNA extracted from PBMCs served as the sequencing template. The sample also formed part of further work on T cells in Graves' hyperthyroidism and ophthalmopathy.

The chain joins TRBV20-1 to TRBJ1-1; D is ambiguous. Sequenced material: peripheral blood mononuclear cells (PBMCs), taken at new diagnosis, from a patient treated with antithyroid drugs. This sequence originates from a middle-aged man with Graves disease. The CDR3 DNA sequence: TGCAGTGCTAGTAGGCAGTCGAACACTGAAGCTTTCTTT. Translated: CSASRQSNTEAFF.